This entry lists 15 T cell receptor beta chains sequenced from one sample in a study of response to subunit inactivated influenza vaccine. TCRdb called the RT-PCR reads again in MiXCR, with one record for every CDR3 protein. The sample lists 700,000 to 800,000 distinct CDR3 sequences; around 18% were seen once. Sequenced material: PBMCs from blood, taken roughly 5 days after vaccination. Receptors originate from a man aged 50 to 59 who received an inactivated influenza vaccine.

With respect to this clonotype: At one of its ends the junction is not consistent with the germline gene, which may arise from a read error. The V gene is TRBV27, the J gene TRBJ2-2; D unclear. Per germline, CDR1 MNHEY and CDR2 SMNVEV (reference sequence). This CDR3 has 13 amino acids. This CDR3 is CASSFYDTGELFF. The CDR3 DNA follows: TGTGCCAGCAGTTTTTACGACACAGGGGAGCTGTTTTTT.

CDR3 sequence (DNA): TGCGCCAGCAGCTTGGGGACAGGGGTATCCGAGACCCAGTACTTC. Amino acids: CASSLGTGVSETQYF. V gene TRBV5-1 combines with J gene TRBJ2-5; 9 bases are shared with TRBD1. Losses at the gene ends were 0 bases for V and 5 bases for J; bases not matched to a gene: 5. The CDR3 consists of 15 residues. Looked up from germline, CDR1 is SGHRS and CDR2 is YFSETQ.

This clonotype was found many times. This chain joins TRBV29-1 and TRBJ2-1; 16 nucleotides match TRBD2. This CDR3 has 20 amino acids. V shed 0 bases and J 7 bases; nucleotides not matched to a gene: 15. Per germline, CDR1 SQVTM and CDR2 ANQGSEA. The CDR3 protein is CSVEEGTSGRALLWGNEQFF. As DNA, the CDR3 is TGCAGCGTTGAAGAAGGGACTAGCGGGAGGGCCCTACTATGGGGGAATGAGCAGTTCTTC.

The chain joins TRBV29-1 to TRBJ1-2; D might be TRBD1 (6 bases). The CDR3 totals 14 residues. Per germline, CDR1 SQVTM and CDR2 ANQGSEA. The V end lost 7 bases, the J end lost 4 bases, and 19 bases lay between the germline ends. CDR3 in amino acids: CSAPKGEMSYGYTF. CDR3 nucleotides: TGCAGCGCCCCGAAGGGGGAAATGAGCTATGGCTACACCTTC.

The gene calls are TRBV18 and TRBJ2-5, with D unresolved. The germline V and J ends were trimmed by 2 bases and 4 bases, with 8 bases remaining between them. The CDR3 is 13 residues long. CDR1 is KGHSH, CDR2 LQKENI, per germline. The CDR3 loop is CASSPFGVETQYF. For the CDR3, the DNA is TGTGCCAGCTCACCATTCGGCGTAGAGACCCAGTACTTC. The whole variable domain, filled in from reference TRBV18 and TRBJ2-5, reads NAGVMQNPRHLVRRRGQEARLRCSPMKGHSHVYWYRQLPEEGLKFMVYLQKENIIDESGMPKERFSAEFPKEGPSILRIQQVVRGDSAAYFCASSPFGVETQYFGPGTRLLVL.

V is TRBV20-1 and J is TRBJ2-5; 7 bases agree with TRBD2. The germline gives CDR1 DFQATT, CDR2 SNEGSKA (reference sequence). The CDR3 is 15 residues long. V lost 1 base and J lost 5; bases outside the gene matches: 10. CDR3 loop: CSARAPAGVVETQYF. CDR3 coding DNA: TGCAGTGCTAGAGCCCCCGCGGGAGTGGTGGAGACCCAGTACTTC.

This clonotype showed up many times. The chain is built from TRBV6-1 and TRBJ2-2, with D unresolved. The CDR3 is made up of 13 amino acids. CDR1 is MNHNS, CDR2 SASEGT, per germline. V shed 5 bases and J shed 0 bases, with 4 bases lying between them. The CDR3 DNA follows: TGTGCCAGCAGTCCCGCGAACACCGGGGAGCTGTTTTTT. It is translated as CASSPANTGELFF.

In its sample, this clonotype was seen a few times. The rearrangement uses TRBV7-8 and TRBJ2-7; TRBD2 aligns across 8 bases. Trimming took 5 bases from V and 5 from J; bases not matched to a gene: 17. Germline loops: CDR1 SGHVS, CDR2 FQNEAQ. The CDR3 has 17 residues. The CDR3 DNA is TGTGCCAGCAGCCCTGTAGGAGGTTCCGGGACTAGAAACGAGCAGTACTTC. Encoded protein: CASSPVGGSGTRNEQYF.

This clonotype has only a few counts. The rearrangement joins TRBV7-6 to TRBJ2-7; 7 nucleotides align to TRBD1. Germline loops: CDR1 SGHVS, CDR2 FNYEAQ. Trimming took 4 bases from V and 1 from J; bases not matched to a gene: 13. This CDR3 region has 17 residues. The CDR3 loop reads CASSSGTANLLSYEQYF. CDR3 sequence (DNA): TGTGCCAGCAGCTCCGGGACAGCCAATTTGCTGTCCTACGAGCAGTACTTC.

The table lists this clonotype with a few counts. The CDR3 sequence is CSASETPGTSGGRPYEQYF. The CDR3 nucleotides are TGCAGTGCTAGTGAGACTCCCGGGACTAGCGGGGGACGACCTTACGAGCAGTACTTC. The chain employs TRBV20-1 and TRBJ2-7; 14 bases are a match to TRBD2. The J segment lost 4 bases and the V segment lost 3 bases, leaving 17 bases of the junction unmatched. The CDR3 has 19 residues. Germline values: CDR1 DFQATT, CDR2 SNEGSKA (reference sequence).

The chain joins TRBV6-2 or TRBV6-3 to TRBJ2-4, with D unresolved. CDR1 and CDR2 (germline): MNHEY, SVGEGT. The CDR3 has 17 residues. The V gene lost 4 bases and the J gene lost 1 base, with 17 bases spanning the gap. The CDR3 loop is CASSSSRIVWAKNIQYF. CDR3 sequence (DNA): TGTGCCAGCAGTTCATCCCGGATCGTATGGGCCAAAAACATTCAGTACTTC.

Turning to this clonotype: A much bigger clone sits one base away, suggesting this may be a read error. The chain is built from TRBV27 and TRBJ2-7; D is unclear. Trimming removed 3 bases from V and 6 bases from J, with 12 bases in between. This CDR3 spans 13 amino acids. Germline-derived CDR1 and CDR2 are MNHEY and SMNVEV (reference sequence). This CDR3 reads CASSFGERAEQYF. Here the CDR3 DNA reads TGTGCCAGCAGTTTTGGGGAAAGGGCCGAGCAGTACTTC.

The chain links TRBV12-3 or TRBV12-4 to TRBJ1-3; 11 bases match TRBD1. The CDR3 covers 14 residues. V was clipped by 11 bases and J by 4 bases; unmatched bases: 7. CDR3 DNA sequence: TGTGCCGTAATGGACAGGGGGCGAGGAAACACCATATATTTT. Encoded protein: CAVMDRGRGNTIYF.

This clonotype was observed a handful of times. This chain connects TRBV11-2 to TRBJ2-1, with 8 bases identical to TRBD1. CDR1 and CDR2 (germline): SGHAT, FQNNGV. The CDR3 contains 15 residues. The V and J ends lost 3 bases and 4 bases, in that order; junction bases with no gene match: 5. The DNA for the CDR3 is TGTGCCAGCAGCTTTGGACAGGGAATTTACAATGAGCAGTTCTTC. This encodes CASSFGQGIYNEQFF.

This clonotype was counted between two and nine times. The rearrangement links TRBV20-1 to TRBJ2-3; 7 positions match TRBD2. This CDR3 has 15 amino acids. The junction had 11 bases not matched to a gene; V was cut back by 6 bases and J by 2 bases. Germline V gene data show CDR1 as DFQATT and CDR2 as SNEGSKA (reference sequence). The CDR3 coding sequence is TGCAGTGCCTTAACTAGCGAAGGACCCACAGATACGCAGTATTTT. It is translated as CSALTSEGPTDTQYF.